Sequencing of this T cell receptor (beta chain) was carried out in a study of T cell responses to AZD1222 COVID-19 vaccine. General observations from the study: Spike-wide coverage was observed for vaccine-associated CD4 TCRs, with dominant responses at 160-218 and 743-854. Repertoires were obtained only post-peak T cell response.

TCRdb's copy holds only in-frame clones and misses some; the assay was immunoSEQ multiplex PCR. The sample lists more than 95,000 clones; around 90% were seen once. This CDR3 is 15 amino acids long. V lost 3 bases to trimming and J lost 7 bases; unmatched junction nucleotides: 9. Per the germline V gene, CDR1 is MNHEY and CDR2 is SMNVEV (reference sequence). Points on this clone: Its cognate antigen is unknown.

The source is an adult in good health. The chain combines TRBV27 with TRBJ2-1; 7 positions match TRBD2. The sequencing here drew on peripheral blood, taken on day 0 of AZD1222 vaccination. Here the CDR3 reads CASSLGGGPFNEQFF. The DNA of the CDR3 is TGTGCCAGCAGTTTGGGCGGGGGACCGTTTAATGAGCAGTTCTTC.